Shown below are 11 T cell receptor beta chains from a single sample sequenced in a study of spatial heterogeneity in lung cancer. One entry per CDR3 protein results from TCRdb running MiXCR on the 5' RACE reads. The sample has around 24,000 distinct CDR3 sequences, just under 7% seen once. Sample time point: sample taken at primary tumor resection. Whole RNA from tumor, nontumor lung or frozen PBMC was sequenced unsorted. Material: PBMCs, obtained at surgery. The source is a male donor with early-stage non-small cell lung cancer.

The chain has TRBV7-2 and TRBJ1-5, with TRBD1 matching over 7 bases. This CDR3 comprises 16 residues. The V gene end was trimmed by 2 bases and the J gene end by 3 bases; junction bases not matched to a gene: 7. Germline CDR1 is SGHTA and CDR2 is FQGNSA. The CDR3: CASSLSRGSYNQPQHF. In DNA, the CDR3 is TGTGCCAGCAGCTTAAGCAGGGGGTCGTACAATCAGCCCCAGCATTTT. Full variable domain (remainder filled in from reference TRBV7-2 and TRBJ1-5): GAGVSQSPSNKVTEKGKDVELRCDPISGHTALYWYRQSLGQGLEFLIYFQGNSAPDKSGLPSDRFSAERTGGSVSTLTIQRTQQEDSAVYLCASSLSRGSYNQPQHFGDGTRLSIL.

This clonotype was detected only a few times. This rearrangement joins TRBV6-1 to TRBJ2-5, with D tentatively TRBD1 (6 bases). The CDR3 totals 15 residues. Germline assignment: CDR1 MNHNS and CDR2 SASEGT. Trimming stripped 4 bases from V and 4 bases from J, with 16 bases between. For the CDR3, the DNA is TGTGCCAGCAGTGGCCTCGACCCCAGGGGAGAGACCCAGTACTTC. Amino acid sequence: CASSGLDPRGETQYF.

This clonotype was seen at least ten times. This sequence joins TRBV4-1 and TRBJ1-1; a weak D match, TRBD1 (5 bases). The CDR3 length is 14 residues. The V gene's germline CDR1 is MGHRA and CDR2 YSYEKL. V dropped 5 bases and J dropped 7 bases, with 17 bases sitting between them. CDR3 sequence: CASSVRAGQFEAFF. The CDR3 DNA reads TGCGCCAGCAGCGTTCGGGCAGGGCAATTTGAAGCTTTCTTT.

With regard to this clonotype: This sequence may be a read error, since a much larger clone differs from it by one base. V usage is TRBV12-3 or TRBV12-4 and J usage is TRBJ2-3; TRBD1 is a possible D gene (5 bases). TRBJ1-5 explains the end of the DNA better; the J call may be wrong. This CDR3 comprises 16 residues. Here the CDR3 DNA reads TGTGCCAGCAGTTTAGGGGGGTTGACGAGCACAGATACGCAGCATTTT. This sequence encodes CASSLGGLTSTDTQHF.

The J gene is TRBJ2-3, the V gene TRBV7-8; D remains unclear. The CDR3 is made up of 14 amino acids. Trimming took 2 bases from V and 9 from J, leaving 15 bases between them. Germline CDR1 and CDR2: SGHVS and FQNEAQ. The CDR3 here is CASSLLFLRSTQYF. The CDR3 DNA is TGTGCCAGCAGCTTACTCTTCTTACGGAGCACGCAGTATTTT.

This clonotype was seen ten or more times. The chain combines TRBV3-1 with TRBJ2-5; D is unresolved. Trimming shortened V by 0 bases and J by 5 bases, and 13 bases separated the two germline ends. In germline, CDR1 is LGHDT, CDR2 YNNKEL (reference sequence). This CDR3 has 15 amino acids. The chain's CDR3 is CASSQDPGPRETQYF. In DNA form, the CDR3 reads TGTGCCAGCAGCCAAGATCCGGGCCCGCGGGAGACCCAGTACTTC.

This clonotype was recorded many times. The chain combines TRBV28 with TRBJ2-7; 7 bases align to TRBD1. Germline-derived CDR1 and CDR2 are MDHEN and SYDVKM. With 3 bases clipped from V and 6 bases from J, the junction kept 17 bases outside the gene matches. The CDR3 is made up of 17 amino acids. The CDR3 loop is CASSFPRFPDRASEQYF. CDR3 coding DNA: TGTGCCAGCAGTTTTCCGCGGTTTCCCGACAGGGCCTCCGAGCAGTACTTC.

At least ten counts were recorded for this clonotype. The chain joins TRBV20-1 to TRBJ2-7; 8 nucleotides line up with TRBD2. With V trimmed by 3 bases and J by 5 bases, 3 bases remained unmatched. This CDR3 region has 12 residues. Germline V gene sequence: CDR1 DFQATT, CDR2 SNEGSKA (reference sequence). The CDR3 DNA sequence: TGCAGTGCTAGCGGGGGGGCGAACGAGCAGTACGTC. Encoded protein: CSASGGANEQYV.

This clonotype was recorded at least ten times. V and J are TRBV2 and TRBJ1-1; D is perhaps TRBD1 (5 bases). The V gene's germline CDR1 is SNHLY and CDR2 FYNNEI. The CDR3 sequence is 14 residues long. Trimming removed 6 bases from V and 7 bases from J, with 18 bases in between. The CDR3 region is CASRFRGQGGEAFF. The DNA for the CDR3 is TGTGCCAGCAGGTTCCGCGGTCAGGGCGGTGAAGCTTTCTTT.

The chain recombines TRBV27 with TRBJ2-3, with unresolved D. Trimming removed 7 bases at V and 0 bases at J, with 8 bases between. From germline, CDR1 is MNHEY and CDR2 SMNVEV (reference sequence). This CDR3 is 13 amino acids long. This chain's CDR3 is CASTRSSTDTQYF. The CDR3 DNA sequence: TGTGCCAGCACTAGATCTAGCACAGATACGCAGTATTTT.

This clonotype has at least ten counts. The gene calls are TRBV11-2 and TRBJ1-1; possibly TRBD1 for D (5 bases). Trimming removed 1 base at V and 0 bases at J, with 9 bases between. Germline-derived CDR1 and CDR2 are SGHAT and FQNNGV. This CDR3 is built from 15 residues. The CDR3 protein is CASSLVARVNTEAFF. CDR3 coding DNA: TGTGCCAGCAGCTTAGTGGCCAGGGTGAACACTGAAGCTTTCTTT.